This T cell receptor beta chain was sequenced for a study of T cell responses to AZD1222 COVID-19 vaccine. In regard to this clone: Its target is unknown.

TCRdb keeps only in-frame clones here, not all; method: immunoSEQ multiplex PCR. The sample consists of some 190,000 clones, just over 90% of them appearing once. Germline CDR1 and CDR2: GTSNPN and SVGIG (reference sequence). The V end was cut by 4 bases, the J end by 0 bases, with 19 bases between. The CDR3 loop spans 17 amino acids. The study's findings and limits: The donors showed a predominance of white British ancestry and of females, with possible underestimation of clonal diversity. Regions 160-218 and 743-854 held dominance among vaccine-associated CD4 TCRs, which spanned spike.

The chain uses TRBV30 and TRBJ1-3; D might be TRBD1 (6 bases). Sequencing used peripheral blood, obtained 28 days after the second AZD1222 dose. This sequence originates from an adult who received the AZD1222 COVID-19 vaccine. DNA for the CDR3: TGTGCCTGGAAACCCGGTGGGGGGGCGAGCTCTGGAAACACCATATATTTT. It specifies CAWKPGGGASSGNTIYF.